This T cell receptor (beta chain) was sequenced during a study of radiation and T cells in renal cell carcinoma. Assay: immunoSEQ multiplex PCR; the TCRdb copy retains only in-frame clones and omits some. The table has about 58,000 clones, around 77% seen once; the top ten hold about 7%. Indicated time point: blood 2 weeks post-SBRT. The treatment denotes: 15 Gy SBRT to primary tumor, nephrectomy 4 weeks later. This renal cell carcinoma was of the clear cell type. The junction had 19 bases not matched to a gene; V was cut back by 6 bases and J by 7 bases. CDR1 and CDR2 from the germline V gene are LNHDA and SQIVND (reference sequence). This CDR3 is built from 18 residues.

The material was blood, obtained from a patient whose treatment included radiotherapy and nephrectomy. This sequence joins TRBV19 and TRBJ2-1; 9 positions agree with TRBD2. This TCR came from a man aged 55 to 70 with renal cell carcinoma. CDR3 residues: CASRLLTGERGDTNEQFF. The DNA of the CDR3 is TGTGCCAGTAGACTATTAACAGGGGAGCGGGGGGACACGAATGAGCAGTTCTTC.